A selection of T cell receptor beta chains follows, all from one sample in a study of graft-versus-host responses after intestinal transplantation. Clones were read by immunoSEQ multiplex PCR, and TCRdb kept only the in-frame ones, dropping some. The sample records under 20,000 clones, around 33% being singletons. The starting material was alloreactive CD4+ T cells from a mixed lymphocyte reaction culture, obtained before intestinal transplant. Receptors originate from a human patient who received an intestinal transplant. Each CDR3 is given with its conserved first and last residue. D genes are given only for firm matches. Size values are once, few and many counts, or a class for expanded clones, and some rows have none.

14	NA	TRBV6-6	TRBJ2-1	TRBD1	CASSRDRGQIEQFF	TGTGCCAGCAGTCGGGACAGGGGGCAGATTGAGCAGTTCTTC
15	NA	TRBV6-6	TRBJ2-3	NA	CASSLTALFTDTQYF	TGTGCCAGCAGCCTGACAGCACTCTTTACAGATACGCAGTATTTT
16	NA	TRBV5-1	TRBJ2-3	TRBD2	CASSSRTSGKTDTQYF	TGCGCCAGCAGCTCCAGGACTAGCGGGAAAACAGATACGCAGTATTTT
13	NA	TRBV29-1	TRBJ2-7	TRBD1	CSVQSDREHEQYF	TGCAGCGTTCAGTCCGACAGGGAACACGAGCAGTACTTC
18	NA	TRBV2	TRBJ1-2	TRBD1	CASGVRQGALRGNYGYTF	TGCGCCAGCGGTGTTCGGCAGGGGGCGCTTCGGGGAAACTATGGCTACACCTTC
15	NA	TRBV7-2	TRBJ2-3	NA	CASSLSVGWADTQYF	TGTGCCAGCAGCTTATCCGTAGGTTGGGCAGATACGCAGTATTTT
15	few	TRBV7-9	TRBJ1-2	NA	CASRPVNDRNYGYTF	TGTGCCAGCAGGCCCGTGAACGACCGAAACTATGGCTACACCTTC
15	few	TRBV11-2	TRBJ2-6	NA	CASSLDRVGANVLTF	TGTGCCAGCAGCTTAGACAGGGTCGGGGCCAACGTCCTGACTTTC
16	NA	TRBV9	TRBJ2-7	TRBD2	CASSVDLAGGTYEQYF	TGTGCCAGCAGCGTAGATTTGGCGGGAGGGACCTACGAGCAGTACTTC
14	NA	TRBV7-7	TRBJ2-7	NA	CASSLQVLTYEQYF	TGTGCCAGCAGCCTACAGGTACTAACCTACGAGCAGTACTTC
14	NA	TRBV7-9	TRBJ2-7	NA	CASSLQDTTYEQYF	TGTGCCAGCAGCTTACAGGACACAACCTACGAGCAGTACTTC
15	few	TRBV4-2	TRBJ1-5	NA	CASSRTTGGNQPQHF	TGTGCCAGCAGCCGTACAACGGGGGGCAATCAGCCCCAGCATTTT
17	NA	TRBV15	TRBJ1-2	NA	CATSQNIGCGKTYGYTF	TGTGCCACCAGCCAAAATATAGGGTGTGGAAAGACCTATGGCTACACCTTC
17	NA	TRBV4-1	TRBJ1-1	NA	CASSQDVDFYQNTEAFF	TGCGCCAGCAGCCAAGATGTGGACTTCTATCAGAACACTGAAGCTTTCTTT
14	few	TRBV7-2	TRBJ1-5	NA	CASSLKADNQPQHF	TGTGCCAGCAGCTTAAAGGCGGACAATCAGCCCCAGCATTTT
16	NA	TRBV2	TRBJ2-7	NA	CASSVNSGGVSYEQYF	TGTGCCAGCAGTGTAAACTCCGGGGGCGTCAGCTACGAGCAGTACTTC
15	NA	TRBV9	TRBJ2-6	NA	CASSEGVAGANVLTF	TGTGCCAGCAGTGAAGGGGTGGCGGGGGCCAACGTCCTGACTTTC
15	few	TRBV6-1	TRBJ2-7	NA	CASSLTGHPSYEQYF	TGTGCCAGCAGCCTTACAGGGCATCCGTCCTACGAGCAGTACTTC
14	few	TRBV7-6	TRBJ2-7	TRBD2	CASSLERLGLAQYF	TGTGCCAGCAGCTTAGAGAGGCTGGGACTAGCGCAGTACTTC
14	medium-sized	TRBV9	TRBJ2-7	TRBD1	CASSPRQGANEQYF	TGTGCCAGCAGCCCACGACAGGGGGCCAACGAGCAGTACTTC
14	medium-sized	TRBV5-1	TRBJ2-5	TRBD2	CASSGGLEQETQYF	TGCGCCAGCAGCGGGGGACTAGAACAAGAGACCCAGTACTTC
18	NA	TRBV7-6	TRBJ1-6	TRBD1	CASSLRYRDRATRSPLHF	TGTGCCAGCAGCTTAAGATATCGGGACAGGGCGACCCGGTCACCCCTCCACTTT
14	NA	TRBV6-6	TRBJ2-3	TRBD2	CASSRTSGTDTQYF	TGTGCCAGCAGTCGGACTAGCGGCACAGATACGCAGTATTTT
15	NA	TRBV11-3	TRBJ2-2	TRBD2	CASSLVAGAVGELFF	TGTGCCAGCAGCTTAGTAGCGGGAGCCGTCGGGGAGCTGTTTTTT
18	NA	TRBV4-1	TRBJ2-3	TRBD2	CASSQERSSGGSTDTQYF	TGCGCCAGCAGCCAAGAAAGATCTAGCGGGGGAAGCACAGATACGCAGTATTTT
14	once	TRBV5-4	TRBJ2-2	TRBD1	CASSLPGGAGELFF	TGTGCCAGCAGCTTGCCAGGGGGCGCGGGGGAGCTGTTTTTT
15	NA	TRBV28	TRBJ1-5	NA	CASSFPRVSNQPQHF	TGTGCCAGCAGTTTCCCAAGGGTAAGCAATCAGCCCCAGCATTTT
14	NA	TRBV15	TRBJ2-7	NA	CATSLAGRIYEQYF	TGTGCCACCAGCCTGGCAGGACGGATCTACGAGCAGTACTTC
14	NA	TRBV6-5	TRBJ2-3	TRBD2	CASRSSGRRYTQYF	TGTGCCAGCAGGTCTAGCGGGAGAAGGTACACGCAGTATTTT
15	few	TRBV6-5	TRBJ2-3	NA	CASSLTALFTDTQYF	TGTGCCAGCAGCCTGACAGCACTCTTTACAGATACGCAGTATTTT
18	few	TRBV5-5	TRBJ2-7	TRBD2	CASSPGTSGPVRSYEQYF	TGTGCCAGCAGCCCCGGGACTAGCGGACCGGTCCGATCCTACGAGCAGTACTTC
14	few	TRBV6-5	TRBJ1-2	NA	CASSPPDWYDGYTF	TGTGCCAGCAGCCCTCCTGACTGGTACGATGGCTACACCTTC
14	NA	TRBV7-2	TRBJ1-4	NA	CASSLTGGVEKLFF	TGTGCCAGCAGCTTAACAGGAGGGGTTGAAAAACTGTTTTTT
14	NA	TRBV10-1	TRBJ2-5	NA	CASSESGSQETQYF	TGCGCCAGCAGTGAGTCCGGGTCTCAAGAGACCCAGTACTTC
15	NA	TRBV18	TRBJ1-4	TRBD1	CASSPQGQQNEKLFF	TGTGCCAGCTCACCACAGGGACAGCAAAATGAAAAACTGTTTTTT
14	few	TRBV5-4	TRBJ1-1	NA	CASSPTRDPERAFF	TGTGCCAGCAGCCCGACCCGGGACCCCGAGAGGGCTTTCTTT
14	NA	TRBV29-1	TRBJ2-7	TRBD2	CSVVGSGSSYEQYF	TGCAGCGTTGTTGGTAGCGGGAGCTCCTACGAGCAGTACTTC
14	NA	TRBV2	TRBJ1-3	NA	CASRSTGAGNIIYF	TGTGCCAGCAGATCGACAGGAGCTGGAAACATCATATATTTT
15	few	TRBV6-5	TRBJ2-1	TRBD2	CASVNGRAGMGEQFF	TGTGCCAGCGTAAACGGGAGGGCCGGGATGGGTGAGCAGTTCTTC
14	medium-sized	TRBV30	TRBJ2-2	TRBD2	CAWNSGSGVGELFF	TGTGCCTGGAATAGCGGGAGCGGGGTCGGGGAGCTGTTTTTT
16	medium-sized	TRBV5-1	TRBJ1-4	TRBD1	CASSVRTGASNEKLFF	TGCGCCAGCAGCGTGCGGACAGGGGCTTCTAATGAAAAACTGTTTTTT
14	NA	TRBV11-1	TRBJ2-1	NA	CASSLVGTSDEQFF	TGTGCCAGCAGCTTAGTAGGGACTTCGGATGAGCAGTTCTTC
15	few	TRBV7-2	TRBJ1-5	NA	CASSLAGAGNQPQHF	TGTGCCAGCAGCTTAGCGGGGGCAGGCAATCAGCCCCAGCATTTT
18	NA	TRBV5-1	TRBJ1-1	TRBD1	CASSLQGRGQGGNTEAFF	TGCGCCAGCAGCCTCCAGGGGAGAGGACAGGGCGGGAACACTGAAGCTTTCTTT
14	NA	TRBV10-3	TRBJ2-2	TRBD1	CAISRTGNTGELFF	TGTGCCATCAGCAGGACAGGGAACACCGGGGAGCTGTTTTTT